Listed here is a single TCR beta chain. Its antigen is as yet unknown. This sample was taken from a study of CD8 T cells in ankylosing spondylitis. With molecular barcodes, quantitative 5'-RACE was used to make the TCR beta libraries. TCRdb redid the calling of the 5' RACE reads with MiXCR, one entry per CDR3 protein. Found here are 350,000 to 550,000 distinct CDR3 sequences, 26% of them singletons; the top ten hold 0.89%. Study-wide findings and caveats: Blood from ankylosing spondylitis patients appeared to carry a characteristic roughly 8-variant TCR beta motif. In ankylosing spondylitis patients, matched synovial fluid reportedly showed significant enrichment of disease-linked clones.

This receptor was identified in a male donor with ankylosing spondylitis. The sequenced sample was blood, either unsorted or a sorted T cell fraction (not recorded which).

The CDR3 region is CASMGPLSDTQYF. CDR3 DNA: TGTGCCAGCATGGGACCACTTTCAGATACGCAGTATTTT. This chain links TRBV18 with TRBJ2-3; D assignment may be TRBD1 or TRBD2 (5 bases each). Germline V lookup: CDR1 KGHSH, CDR2 LQKENI. V lost 8 bases and J lost 4, with 13 bases in between. This CDR3 spans 13 amino acids.